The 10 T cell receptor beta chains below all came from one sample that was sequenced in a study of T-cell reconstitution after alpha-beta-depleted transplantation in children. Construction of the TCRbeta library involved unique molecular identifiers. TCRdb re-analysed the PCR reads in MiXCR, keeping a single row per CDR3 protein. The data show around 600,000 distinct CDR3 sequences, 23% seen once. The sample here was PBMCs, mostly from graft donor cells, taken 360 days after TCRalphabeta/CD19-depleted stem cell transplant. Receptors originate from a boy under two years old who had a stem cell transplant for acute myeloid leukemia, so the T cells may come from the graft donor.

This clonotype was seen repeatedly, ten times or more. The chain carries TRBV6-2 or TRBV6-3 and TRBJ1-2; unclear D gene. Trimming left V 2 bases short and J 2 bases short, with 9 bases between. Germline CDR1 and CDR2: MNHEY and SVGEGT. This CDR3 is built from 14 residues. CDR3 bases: TGTGCCAGCAGTTACGGTGTCAGGAACTATGGCTACACCTTC. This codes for CASSYGVRNYGYTF.

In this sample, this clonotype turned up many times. CDR3 sequence reads: CSVAKQGGTEAFF. As DNA, the CDR3 is TGCAGCGTAGCTAAACAGGGGGGCACTGAAGCTTTCTTT. V gene TRBV29-1 combines with J gene TRBJ1-1; TRBD1 agrees at 8 bases. The junction had 7 bases not matched to a gene; V was cut back by 6 bases and J by 4 bases. CDR1 is SQVTM, CDR2 ANQGSEA, per germline. This CDR3 is built from 13 residues.

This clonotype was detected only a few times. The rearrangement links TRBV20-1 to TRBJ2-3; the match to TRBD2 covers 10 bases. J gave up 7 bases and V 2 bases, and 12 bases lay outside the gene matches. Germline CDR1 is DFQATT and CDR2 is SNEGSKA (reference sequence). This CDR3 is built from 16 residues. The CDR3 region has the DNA TGCAGTGCTAGAAGGCCGAGCGGGGGGGATCGACATACGCAGTATTTT. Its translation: CSARRPSGGDRHTQYF.

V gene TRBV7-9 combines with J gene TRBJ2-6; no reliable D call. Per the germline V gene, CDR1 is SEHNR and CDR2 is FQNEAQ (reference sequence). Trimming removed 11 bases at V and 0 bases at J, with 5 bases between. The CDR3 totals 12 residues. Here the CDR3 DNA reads TGTGCCGAGTACTCTGGGGCCAACGTCCTGACTTTC. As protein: CAEYSGANVLTF. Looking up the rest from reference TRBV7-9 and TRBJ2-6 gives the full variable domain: DTGVSQNPRHKITKRGQNVTFRCDPISEHNRLYWYRQTLGQGPEFLTYFQNEAQLEKSRLLSDRFSAERPKGSFSTLEIQRTEQGDSAMYLCAEYSGANVLTFGAGSRLTVL.

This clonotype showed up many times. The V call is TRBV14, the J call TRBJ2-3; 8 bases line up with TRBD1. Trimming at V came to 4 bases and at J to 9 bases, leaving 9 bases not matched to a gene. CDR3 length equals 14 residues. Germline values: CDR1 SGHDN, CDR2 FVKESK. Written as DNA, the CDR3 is TGTGCCAGCAGCCCCACCGGGACAGGCCACACGCAGTATTTT. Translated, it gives CASSPTGTGHTQYF.

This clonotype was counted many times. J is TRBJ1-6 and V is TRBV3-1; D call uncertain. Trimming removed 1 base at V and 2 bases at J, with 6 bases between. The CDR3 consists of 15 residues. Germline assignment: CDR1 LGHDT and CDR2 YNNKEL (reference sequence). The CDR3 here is CASSQGGPYNSPLHF. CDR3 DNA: TGTGCCAGCAGCCAAGGAGGTCCCTATAATTCACCCCTCCACTTT. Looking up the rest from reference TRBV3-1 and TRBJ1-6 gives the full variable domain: DTAVSQTPKYLVTQMGNDKSIKCEQNLGHDTMYWYKQDSKKFLKIMFSYNNKELIINETVPNRFSPKSPDKAHLNLHINSLELGDSAVYFCASSQGGPYNSPLHFGNGTRLTVT.

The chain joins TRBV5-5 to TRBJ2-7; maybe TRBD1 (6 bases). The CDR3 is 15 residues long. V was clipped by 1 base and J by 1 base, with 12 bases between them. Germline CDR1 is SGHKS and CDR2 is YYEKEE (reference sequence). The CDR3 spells CASSLFQGPSYEQYF. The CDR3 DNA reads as TGTGCCAGCAGCTTGTTTCAGGGGCCGTCCTACGAGCAGTACTTC.

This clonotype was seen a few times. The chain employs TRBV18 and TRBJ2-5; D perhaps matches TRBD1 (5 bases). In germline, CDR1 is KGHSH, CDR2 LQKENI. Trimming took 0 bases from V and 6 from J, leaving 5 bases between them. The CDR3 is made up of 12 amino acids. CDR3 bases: TGTGCCAGCTCACCACCGGGGCAGACCCAGTACTTC. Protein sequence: CASSPPGQTQYF.

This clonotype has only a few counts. In nucleotides, the CDR3 is TGTGCCACCAGCAGAGAGGGGAATTCACCCCTCCACTTT. This gives the protein CATSREGNSPLHF. The genes are TRBV15 and TRBJ1-6; D gene uncertain. The CDR3 is 13 residues long. Looked up from germline, CDR1 is LNHNV and CDR2 is YYDKDF (reference sequence). V lost 0 bases to trimming and J lost 7 bases, with 4 bases between them.

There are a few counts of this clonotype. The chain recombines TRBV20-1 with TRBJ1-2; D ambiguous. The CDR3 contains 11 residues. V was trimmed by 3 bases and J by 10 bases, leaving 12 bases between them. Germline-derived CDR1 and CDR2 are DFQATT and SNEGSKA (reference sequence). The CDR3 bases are TGCAGTGCTAGTCTGGTCGGGGACTACACCTTC. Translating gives CSASLVGDYTF.